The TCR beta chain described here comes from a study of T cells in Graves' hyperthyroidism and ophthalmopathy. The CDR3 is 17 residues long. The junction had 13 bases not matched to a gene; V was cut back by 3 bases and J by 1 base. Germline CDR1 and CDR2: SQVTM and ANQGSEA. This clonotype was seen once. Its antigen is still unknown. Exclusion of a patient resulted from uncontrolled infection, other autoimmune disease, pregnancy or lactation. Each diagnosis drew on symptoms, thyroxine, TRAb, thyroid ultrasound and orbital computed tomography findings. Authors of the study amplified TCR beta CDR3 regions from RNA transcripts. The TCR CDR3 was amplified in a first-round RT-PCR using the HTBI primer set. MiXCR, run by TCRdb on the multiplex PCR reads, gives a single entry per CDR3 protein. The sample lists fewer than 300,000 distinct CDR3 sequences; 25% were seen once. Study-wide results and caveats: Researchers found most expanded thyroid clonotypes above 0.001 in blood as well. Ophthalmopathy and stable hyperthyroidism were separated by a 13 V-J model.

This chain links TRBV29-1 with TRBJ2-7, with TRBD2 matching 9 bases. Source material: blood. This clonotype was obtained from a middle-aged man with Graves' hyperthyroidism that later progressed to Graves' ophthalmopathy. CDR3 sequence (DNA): TGCAGCGTTGAGCTGGCGGGAGGGGCAGGCCGGTCCTACGAGCAGTACTTC. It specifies CSVELAGGAGRSYEQYF.